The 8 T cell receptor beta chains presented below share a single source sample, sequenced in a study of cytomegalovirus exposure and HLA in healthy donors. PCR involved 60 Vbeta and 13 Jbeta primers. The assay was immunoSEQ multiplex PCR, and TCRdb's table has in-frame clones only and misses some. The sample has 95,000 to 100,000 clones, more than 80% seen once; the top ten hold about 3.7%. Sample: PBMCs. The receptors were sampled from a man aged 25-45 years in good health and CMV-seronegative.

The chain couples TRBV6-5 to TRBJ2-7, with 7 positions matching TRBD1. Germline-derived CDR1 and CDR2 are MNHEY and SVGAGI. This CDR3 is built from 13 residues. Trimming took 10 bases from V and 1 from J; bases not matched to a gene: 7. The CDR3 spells CATYRDSSYEQYF. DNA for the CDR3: TGTGCCACCTACCGGGACAGTTCCTACGAGCAGTACTTC.

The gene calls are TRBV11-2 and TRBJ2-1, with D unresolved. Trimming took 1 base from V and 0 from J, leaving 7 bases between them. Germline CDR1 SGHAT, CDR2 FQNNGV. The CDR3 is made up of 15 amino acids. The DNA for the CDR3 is TGTGCCAGCAGCTTAGCACGGAGCTCCTACAATGAGCAGTTCTTC. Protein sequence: CASSLARSSYNEQFF.

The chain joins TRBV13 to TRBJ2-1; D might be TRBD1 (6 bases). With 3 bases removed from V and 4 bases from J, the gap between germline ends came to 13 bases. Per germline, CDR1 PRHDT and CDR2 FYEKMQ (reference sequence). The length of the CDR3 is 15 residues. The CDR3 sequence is CASSFRGSLYNEQFF. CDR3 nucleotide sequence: TGTGCCAGCAGCTTCAGGGGTTCCCTATACAATGAGCAGTTCTTC.

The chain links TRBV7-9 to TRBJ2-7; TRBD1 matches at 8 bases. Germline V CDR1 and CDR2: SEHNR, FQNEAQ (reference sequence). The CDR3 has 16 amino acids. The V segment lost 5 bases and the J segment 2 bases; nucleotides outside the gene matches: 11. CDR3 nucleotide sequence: TGTGCCAGCAGCCCCCAGGGGGCTAGCGCGGCCTACGAGCAGTACTTC. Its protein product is CASSPQGASAAYEQYF.

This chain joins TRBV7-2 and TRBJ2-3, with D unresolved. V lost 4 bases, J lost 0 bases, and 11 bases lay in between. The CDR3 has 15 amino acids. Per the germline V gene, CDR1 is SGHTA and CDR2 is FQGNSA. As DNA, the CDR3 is TGTGCCAGCAGCTCCCCGGGTGCTAGCACAGATACGCAGTATTTT. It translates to CASSSPGASTDTQYF.

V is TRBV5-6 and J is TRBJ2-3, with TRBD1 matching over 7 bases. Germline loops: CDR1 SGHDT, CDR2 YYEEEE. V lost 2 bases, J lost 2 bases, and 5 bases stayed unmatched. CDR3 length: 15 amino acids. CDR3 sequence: CASSLGTENTDTQYF. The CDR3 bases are TGTGCCAGCAGCTTAGGGACAGAGAACACAGATACGCAGTATTTT.

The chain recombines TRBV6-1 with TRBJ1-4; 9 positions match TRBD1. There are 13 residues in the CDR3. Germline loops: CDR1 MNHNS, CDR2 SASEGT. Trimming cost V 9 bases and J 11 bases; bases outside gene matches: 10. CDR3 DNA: TGTGCCAGTAGCCGGGACAGGGAATCTAAACTGTTTTTT. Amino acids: CASSRDRESKLFF.

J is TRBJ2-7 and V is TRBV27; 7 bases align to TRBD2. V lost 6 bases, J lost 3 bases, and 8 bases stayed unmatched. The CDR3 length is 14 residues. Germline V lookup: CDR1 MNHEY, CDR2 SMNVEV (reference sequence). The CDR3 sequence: CASSPGLGIYEQYF. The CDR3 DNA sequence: TGTGCCAGCAGCCCAGGACTAGGAATCTACGAGCAGTACTTC.